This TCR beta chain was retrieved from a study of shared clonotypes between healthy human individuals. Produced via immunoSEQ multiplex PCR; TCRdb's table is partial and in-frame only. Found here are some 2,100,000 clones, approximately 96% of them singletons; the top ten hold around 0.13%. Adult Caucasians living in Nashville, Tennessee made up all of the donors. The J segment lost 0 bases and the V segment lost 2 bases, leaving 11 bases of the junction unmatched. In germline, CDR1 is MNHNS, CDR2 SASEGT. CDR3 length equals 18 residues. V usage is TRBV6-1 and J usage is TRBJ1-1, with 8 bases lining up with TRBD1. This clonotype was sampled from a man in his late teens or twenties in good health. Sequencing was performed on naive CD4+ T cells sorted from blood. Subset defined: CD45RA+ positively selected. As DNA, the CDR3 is TGTGCCAGCAGTGAACCGCGGACAGGGTTTAACATGAACACTGAAGCTTTCTTT. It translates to CASSEPRTGFNMNTEAFF.